This entry lists 10 T cell receptor beta chains sequenced from one sample in a study of molecular identifiers for immune sequencing clone quantification. TCRdb fed the PCR reads into MiXCR, producing one record per CDR3 protein. The table has fewer than 25,000 distinct CDR3 sequences, 15% to 20% seen once. Sample: naive CD8+ T cells from blood, with Jurkat cell RNA spiked in. As for subset: FACS-sorted CD8+CD4-CCR7+CD45RA+ naive T cells. These receptor sequences come from a human donor in good health. Some libraries in this study had Jurkat cell RNA spiked in.

In its sample, this clonotype was seen many times. V gene TRBV7-9 combines with J gene TRBJ2-7; the D gene is possibly TRBD1 (7 bases). The CDR3 sequence is 21 residues long. V was cut by 4 bases and J by 3 bases, with 34 bases left in between. The V gene's germline CDR1 is SEHNR and CDR2 FQNEAQ (reference sequence). CDR3 nucleotides: TGTGCCAGCAGCTCGACGAAATGGGCTGTCAGCGGGCCGCAGGGGGACTACGAGCAGTACTTC. This translates into CASSSTKWAVSGPQGDYEQYF.

This clonotype has at least ten counts. The rearrangement uses TRBV30 and TRBJ1-1; D uncertain. With 2 bases removed from V and 1 base from J, the gap between germline ends came to 14 bases. The germline gives CDR1 GTSNPN, CDR2 SVGIG (reference sequence). CDR3 length: 15 amino acids. The CDR3 reads CAWSISWASNTEAFF. The CDR3 DNA is TGTGCCTGGAGTATCTCGTGGGCTTCGAACACTGAAGCTTTCTTT.

This clonotype occurred many times. This chain connects TRBV11-2 to TRBJ2-1; 14 nucleotides line up with TRBD2. The CDR3 runs to 17 residues. Germline assignment: CDR1 SGHAT and CDR2 FQNNGV. The V and J ends lost 1 base and 8 bases, in that order; junction bases with no gene match: 7. The CDR3 sequence is CASSLAPGTSGRDEQFF. Written as DNA, the CDR3 is TGTGCCAGCAGCTTAGCCCCCGGGACTAGCGGGAGAGATGAGCAGTTCTTC. The full variable domain, in which reference TRBV11-2 and TRBJ2-1 provide the parts outside the CDR3, is EAGVAQSPRYKIIEKRQSVAFWCNPISGHATLYWYQQILGQGPKLLIQFQNNGVVDDSQLPKDRFSAERLKGVDSTLKIQPAKLEDSAVYLCASSLAPGTSGRDEQFFGPGTRLTVL.

Ten or more counts support this clonotype. The V and J genes are TRBV28 and TRBJ2-7, with D possibly TRBD1 on 5 matching bases. Trimming shortened V by 3 bases and J by 4 bases, and 16 bases separated the two germline ends. Germline V gene lookup returns CDR1 MDHEN and CDR2 SYDVKM. The CDR3 consists of 15 residues. The CDR3 reads CASSLLRGLEYEQYF. The CDR3 nucleotides are TGTGCCAGCAGTTTGCTAAGGGGCCTAGAGTACGAGCAGTACTTC.

This clonotype was seen repeatedly, ten times or more. This chain joins TRBV27 and TRBJ2-5; D uncertain. V lost 6 bases and J lost 2, with 10 bases in between. In germline, CDR1 is MNHEY, CDR2 SMNVEV (reference sequence). CDR3 length: 13 residues. The CDR3 loop is CASSKNTQETQYF. Here the CDR3 DNA reads TGTGCCAGCAGCAAGAATACTCAAGAGACCCAGTACTTC.

The sample holds many counts of this clonotype. V is TRBV11-2 and J is TRBJ2-3; D gene uncertain. The V end was cut by 1 base, the J end by 0 bases, with 14 bases between. The CDR3 spans 17 residues. Per the germline V gene, CDR1 is SGHAT and CDR2 is FQNNGV. CDR3: CASSLVSFGPSTDTQYF. CDR3 bases: TGTGCCAGCAGCTTAGTGAGTTTTGGCCCGAGCACAGATACGCAGTATTTT.

The V and J genes are TRBV6-2 or TRBV6-3 and TRBJ1-5, with D perhaps TRBD1 (5 bases). Germline V lookup: CDR1 MNHEY, CDR2 SVGEGT. CDR3 length equals 15 residues. Trimming pared 7 bases from V and 2 bases from J, leaving 15 bases between. CDR3 bases: TGTGCCAGCACCACCCGGGGGTACGGCAATCAGCCCCAGCATTTT. Encoded protein: CASTTRGYGNQPQHF.

Details on this clonotype: This may be a read error, as it is one base from a much larger clone. The rearrangement links TRBV13 to TRBJ1-1, with no clear D. Between the trimmed V and J ends, which lost 5 bases and 10 bases, there was a span of 17 bases. The CDR3 is made up of 13 amino acids. Germline CDR1 PRHDT, CDR2 FYEKMQ (reference sequence). In nucleotides, the CDR3 is TGTGCCAGCAGCCTCGGCGCGCAACCTGGAGCTTTCTTT. Amino acid sequence: CASSLGAQPGAFF.

This clonotype showed up many times. The chain joins TRBV30 to TRBJ2-3; TRBD1 matches 7 bases. The germline V gene encodes CDR1 GTSNPN and CDR2 SVGIG (reference sequence). V trimming: 2 bases; J trimming: 13 bases; junction bases outside the gene matches: 6. This CDR3 spans 11 amino acids. In DNA, the CDR3 is TGTGCCTGGAGTTCGACAGGGCCCAAGTATTTT. This translates into CAWSSTGPKYF.

Many counts were recorded for this clonotype. J is TRBJ2-7 and V is TRBV5-1; tentatively, D is TRBD1 or TRBD2 (7 bases each). The CDR3 runs to 14 residues. CDR1 is SGHRS, CDR2 YFSETQ, per germline. V lost 0 bases and J 5 bases, leaving 12 bases between the germline ends. The CDR3: CASSLGQGGDEQYF. As DNA, the CDR3 is TGCGCCAGCAGCTTGGGTCAGGGGGGGGACGAGCAGTACTTC. The variable domain in full, with the rest retrieved from reference TRBV5-1 and TRBJ2-7, is KAGVTQTPRYLIKTRGQQVTLSCSPISGHRSVSWYQQTPGQGLQFLFEYFSETQRNKGNFPGRFSGRQFSNSRSEMNVSTLELGDSALYLCASSLGQGGDEQYFGPGTRLTVT.